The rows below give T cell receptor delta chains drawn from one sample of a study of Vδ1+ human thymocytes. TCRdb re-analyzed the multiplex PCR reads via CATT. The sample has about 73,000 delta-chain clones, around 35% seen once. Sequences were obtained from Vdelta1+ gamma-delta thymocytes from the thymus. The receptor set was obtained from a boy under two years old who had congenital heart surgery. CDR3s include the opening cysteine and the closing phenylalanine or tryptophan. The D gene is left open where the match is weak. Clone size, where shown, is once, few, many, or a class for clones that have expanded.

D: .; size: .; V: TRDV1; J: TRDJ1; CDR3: CALGEIVMYLLPPGGTDKLIF; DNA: TGTGCTCTTGGGGAAATTGTAATGTACCTACTCCCCCCAGGGGGCACCGATAAACTCATCTTT
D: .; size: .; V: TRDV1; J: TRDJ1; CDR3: CALGDNLVFRRGADKLIF; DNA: TGTGCTCTTGGGGATAACTTGGTTTTCCGAAGGGGTGCCGATAAACTCATCTTT
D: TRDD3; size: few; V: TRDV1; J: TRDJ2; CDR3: CALGDGGQALGDTVGCHGCLPTAQLFF; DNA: TGTGCTCTTGGAGATGGGGGGCAGGCACTGGGGGATACCGTCGGGTGCCACGGCTGCCTTCCAACAGCACAACTCTTCTTT
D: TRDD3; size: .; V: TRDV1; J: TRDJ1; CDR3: CALDPKGDTYPKLIF; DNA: TGTGCTCTTGACCCGAAGGGGGATACGTACCCTAAACTCATCTTT
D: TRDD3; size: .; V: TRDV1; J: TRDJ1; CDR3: CALGTLGDSSDKLIF; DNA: TGTGCTCTTGGGACACTGGGGGATAGCTCCGATAAACTCATCTTT
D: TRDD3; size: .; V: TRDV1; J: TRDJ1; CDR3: CALGAPHSYPCTGGYASGTDKLIF; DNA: TGTGCTCTTGGGGCCCCCCATTCCTATCCTTGTACTGGGGGATACGCGTCAGGCACCGATAAACTCATCTTT
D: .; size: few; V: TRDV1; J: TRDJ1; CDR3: CAPKTDLRGYTDKLIF; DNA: TGTGCTCCTAAAACAGACCTCAGGGGGTACACCGATAAACTCATCTTT
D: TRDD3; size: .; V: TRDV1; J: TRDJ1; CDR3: CALGELQLPLGLGENLIF; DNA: TGTGCTCTTGGGGAACTCCAACTTCCCCTGGGACTGGGGGAGAACCTCATCTTT
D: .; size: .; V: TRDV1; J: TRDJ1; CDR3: CALGDFHSFWGTTDDTDKLIF; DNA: TGTGCTCTTGGGGACTTCCACTCTTTTTGGGGTACTACCGACGACACCGATAAACTCATCTTT
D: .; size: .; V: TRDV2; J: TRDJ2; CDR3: CACIHGGAPHTLTAQLFF; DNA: TGTGCCTGTATTCACGGGGGGGCCCCCCACACTTTGACAGCACAACTCTTCTTT
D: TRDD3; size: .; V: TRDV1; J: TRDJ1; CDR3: CALGGARNGLKGIMDKLIF; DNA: TGTGCTCTTGGCGGCGCCAGGAATGGACTAAAGGGGATAATGGATAAACTCATCTTT
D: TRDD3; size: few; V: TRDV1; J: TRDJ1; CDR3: CALGELHRRPFYWGIDDKLIF; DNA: TGTGCTCTTGGGGAACTCCATCGACGCCCCTTTTACTGGGGGATAGACGATAAACTCATCTTT
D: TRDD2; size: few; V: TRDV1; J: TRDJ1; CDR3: CALGERCSILPMQIGDGTDKLIF; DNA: TGTGCTCTTGGGGAACGTTGTAGTATCCTTCCTATGCAGATCGGGGATGGGACCGATAAACTCATCTTT
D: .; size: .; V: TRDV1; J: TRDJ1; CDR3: CALGELGSYGLGERWYTDKLIF; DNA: TGTGCTCTTGGGGAACTAGGATCCTACGGGTTGGGGGAACGGTGGTACACCGATAAACTCATCTTT
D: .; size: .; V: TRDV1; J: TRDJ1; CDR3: CALGEPLAERGNASDKLIF; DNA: TGTGCTCTTGGGGAACCTCTCGCAGAAAGGGGAAATGCGTCCGATAAACTCATCTTT
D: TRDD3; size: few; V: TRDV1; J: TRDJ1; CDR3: CALGIFDWGIRGDKLIF; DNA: TGTGCTCTCGGAATATTCGACTGGGGGATACGGGGCGATAAACTCATCTTT
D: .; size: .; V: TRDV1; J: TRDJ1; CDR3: CALGEAILRHLDGYTDKLIF; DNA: TGTGCTCTTGGGGAAGCAATCCTACGTCATTTGGATGGGTACACCGATAAACTCATCTTT
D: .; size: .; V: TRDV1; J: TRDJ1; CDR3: CALGELAPSSPDKLIF; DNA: TGTGCTCTTGGGGAACTTGCCCCGTCTTCCCCTGATAAACTCATCTTT
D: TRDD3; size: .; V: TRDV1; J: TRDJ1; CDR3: CALGGWGSSARYTDKLIF; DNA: TGTGCTCTTGGGGGCTGGGGGTCATCCGCCCGGTACACCGATAAACTCATCTTT
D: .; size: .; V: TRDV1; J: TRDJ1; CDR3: CALGEPRATWTYDKLIF; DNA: TGTGCTCTTGGGGAACCGAGGGCTACGTGGACTTACGATAAACTCATCTTT
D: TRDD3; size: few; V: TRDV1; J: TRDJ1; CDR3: CALGELLPNLGDTRDTDKLIF; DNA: TGTGCTCTTGGGGAACTCCTTCCTAACCTGGGGGATACGCGGGACACCGATAAACTCATCTTT
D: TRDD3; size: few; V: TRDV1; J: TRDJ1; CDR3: CALGAFLHDGTGGYGTDKLIF; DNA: TGTGCTCTTGGGGCCTTCCTACATGATGGGACTGGGGGATACGGCACCGATAAACTCATCTTT
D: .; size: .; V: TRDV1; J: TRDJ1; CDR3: CALGESPPTTGGLVYTDKLIF; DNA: TGTGCTCTTGGGGAATCGCCTCCTACGACCGGGGGATTAGTGTACACCGATAAACTCATCTTT
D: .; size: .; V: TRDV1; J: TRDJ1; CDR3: CALTPPTAGDPNVDKLIF; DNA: TGTGCTCTTACCCCTCCTACGGCGGGGGATCCCAACGTTGATAAACTCATCTTT
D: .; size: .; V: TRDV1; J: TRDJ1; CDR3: CALGELSRPGEGYRKLIF; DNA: TGTGCTCTTGGGGAACTCAGCCGCCCTGGGGAGGGGTATCGGAAACTCATCTTT
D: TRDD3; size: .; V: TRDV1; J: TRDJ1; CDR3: CALLPRGDPNHTDKLIF; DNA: TGTGCTCTCCTCCCTAGGGGGGATCCTAACCACACCGATAAACTCATCTTT
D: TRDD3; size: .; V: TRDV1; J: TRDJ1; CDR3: CALGGPPFTGGYAGTRDKLIF; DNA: TGTGCTCTTGGGGGACCTCCATTTACTGGGGGATACGCGGGGACGAGGGATAAACTCATCTTT
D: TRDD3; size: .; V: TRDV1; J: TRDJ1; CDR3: CALGELTYDSTGGYRLDTDKLIF; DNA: TGTGCTCTTGGGGAATTAACCTATGATTCAACTGGGGGATACCGTCTCGACACCGATAAACTCATCTTT
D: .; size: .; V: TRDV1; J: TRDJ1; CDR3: CALGECIIASRFQIDTDKLIF; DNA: TGTGCTCTTGGGGAATGCATAATTGCCAGTCGATTTCAAATCGACACCGATAAACTCATCTTT
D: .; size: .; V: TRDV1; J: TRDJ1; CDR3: CALGLPGGLFLYWDPNWDTDKLIF; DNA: TGTGCTCTTGGGCTCCCGGGGGGCCTCTTCCTGTACTGGGATCCCAACTGGGACACCGATAAACTCATCTTT
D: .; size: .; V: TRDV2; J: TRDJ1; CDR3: CATPVGDLLIF; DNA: TGTGCCACACCCGTGGGTGATCTACTCATCTTT
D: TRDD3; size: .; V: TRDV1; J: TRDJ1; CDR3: CALGEPRPSRPYWGILADKLIF; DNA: TGTGCTCTTGGGGAACCCAGGCCTTCCAGGCCTTACTGGGGGATTTTGGCCGATAAACTCATCTTT
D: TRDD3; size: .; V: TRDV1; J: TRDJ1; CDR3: CALGEPPGVLGDRGKLIF; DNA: TGTGCTCTTGGGGAACCCCCGGGCGTACTGGGGGATAGGGGTAAACTCATCTTT
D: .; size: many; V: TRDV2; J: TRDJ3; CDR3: CACDARTAWDTRQMFF; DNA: TGTGCCTGTGACGCGCGTACTGCCTGGGACACCCGACAGATGTTTTTC
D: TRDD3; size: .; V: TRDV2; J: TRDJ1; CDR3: CACDTAGGSVWLGESNTDKLIF; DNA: TGTGCCTGTGACACCGCGGGGGGGTCTGTGTGGCTGGGGGAATCGAACACCGATAAACTCATCTTT
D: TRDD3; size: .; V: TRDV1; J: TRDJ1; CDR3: CALGELGGAPLGWGIWEYTDKLIF; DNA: TGTGCTCTTGGGGAACTCGGGGGTGCTCCCCTGGGCTGGGGGATATGGGAGTACACCGATAAACTCATCTTT
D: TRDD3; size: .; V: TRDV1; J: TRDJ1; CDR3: CALGRGLPTKRSLGDTADKLIF; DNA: TGTGCTCTTGGGCGTGGACTTCCTACGAAAAGGTCCCTGGGGGATACCGCCGATAAACTCATCTTT